What follows are 19 T cell receptor beta chains derived from one specimen sequenced in a study of memory CD4+ T cells and cytomegalovirus serostatus. The sort gate was single viable CD3+CD4+CD8-CD45RO+ cells for memory CD4+ T cells. The protocol was immunoSEQ multiplex PCR, while the TCRdb copy is restricted to in-frame clones and leaves out a portion. The profile covers about 56,000 clones, with 82% appearing a single time and 0.4% to 0.5% taken by the ten largest. Material for sequencing was memory CD4+ T cells from blood. The receptors come from an adult in good health and CMV-seronegative.

V gene TRBV29-1 combines with J gene TRBJ2-5; TRBD1 aligns across 12 bases. The ends lost 7 bases at V and 3 bases at J; junction bases unmatched: 9. The CDR3 totals 15 residues. Germline loops: CDR1 SQVTM, CDR2 ANQGSEA. CDR3 in amino acids: CSAGAGTGGEETQYF. The DNA for the CDR3 is TGCAGCGCCGGAGCCGGGACAGGGGGCGAAGAGACCCAGTACTTC.

This sequence joins TRBV19 and TRBJ2-5; 8 positions agree with TRBD2. V dropped 5 bases and J dropped 5; count of bases not matched to a gene: 13. The CDR3 sequence is 16 residues long. CDR1 is LNHDA and CDR2 is SQIVND in the germline V gene (reference sequence). The CDR3 DNA sequence: TGTGCCAGTAGTGCCAAGTGGGCGGGGGGTCTGGAGACCCAGTACTTC. It encodes CASSAKWAGGLETQYF.

The CDR3 nucleotides are TGTGCCAGCAGTTCGGAGAAAAACATTCAGTACTTC. Translated, it gives CASSSEKNIQYF. This rearrangement joins TRBV28 to TRBJ2-4; D remains unclear. Germline CDR1 and CDR2: MDHEN and SYDVKM. V shed 4 bases and J shed 4 bases, with 5 bases lying between them. This CDR3 is 12 amino acids long.

This clone has a single count. This chain uses TRBV4-3 with TRBJ2-7; D unclear. Germline V gene data show CDR1 as LGHNA and CDR2 as YSLEER. V gave up 1 base and J gave up 8 bases, with 9 bases separating them. The CDR3 runs 12 residues. The CDR3 spells CASSQVTLKQYF. As DNA, the CDR3 is TGCGCCAGCAGCCAAGTCACCTTAAAGCAGTACTTC.

The chain uses TRBV28 and TRBJ1-2; D is ambiguous. Germline V lookup: CDR1 MDHEN, CDR2 SYDVKM. The ends were cut back, 5 bases at V and 4 bases at J, with 8 bases in the middle. The CDR3 length is 12 residues. The CDR3, as DNA: TGTGCCAGCAGTCCTCTCGCCTATGGCTACACCTTC. Residues: CASSPLAYGYTF.

The J gene is TRBJ2-7, the V gene TRBV10-3, with TRBD2 as a possible D gene (6 bases). Germline-derived CDR1 and CDR2 are ENHRY and SYGVKD. The CDR3 covers 12 residues. The V end was cut by 6 bases, the J end by 4 bases, with 10 bases between. The DNA for the CDR3 is TGTGCCATCAGCCGGAGCGGGTACGAGCAGTACTTC. Translation: CAISRSGYEQYF.

The rearrangement uses TRBV6-5 and TRBJ1-2; D possibly corresponds to TRBD1 (6 bases). Trimming cost V 8 bases and J 0 bases, with 13 bases left between them. Germline values: CDR1 MNHEY, CDR2 SVGAGI. This CDR3 region has 14 residues. CDR3 sequence reads: CASGDRTSNYGYTF. The CDR3 DNA follows: TGTGCCAGCGGAGACAGGACCTCTAACTATGGCTACACCTTC.

V is TRBV5-6 and J is TRBJ1-5; D gene unclear. The germline V and J ends were trimmed by 2 bases and 5 bases, with 14 bases remaining between them. This CDR3 is 15 amino acids long. Germline-derived CDR1 and CDR2 are SGHDT and YYEEEE. CDR3 loop: CASSFGGQSYQPQHF. DNA for the CDR3: TGTGCCAGCAGCTTTGGTGGCCAGAGCTATCAGCCCCAGCATTTT. Full variable domain (rest looked up from reference TRBV5-6 and TRBJ1-5): DAGVTQSPTHLIKTRGQQVTLRCSPKSGHDTVSWYQQALGQGPQFIFQYYEEEERQRGNFPDRFSGHQFPNYSSELNVNALLLGDSALYLCASSFGGQSYQPQHFGDGTRLSIL.

The chain combines TRBV27 with TRBJ1-1, with unresolved D. V lost 4 bases and J 6 bases, leaving 15 bases between the germline ends. CDR1 MNHEY and CDR2 SMNVEV come from the germline V gene (reference sequence). The CDR3 runs 14 residues. The CDR3 DNA is TGTGCCAGCAGTTCTCGCCGGGAGAGCGCTGAAGCTTTCTTT. This sequence encodes CASSSRRESAEAFF.

V and J are TRBV6-6 and TRBJ1-2, with a possible D match to TRBD1 (6 bases). The CDR3 runs to 13 residues. V lost 5 bases and J 5 bases, leaving 12 bases between the germline ends. Germline V CDR1 and CDR2: MNHNY, SVGAGI (reference sequence). In DNA, the CDR3 is TGTGCCAGCAGTACCCGGGACAAGTATGGCTACACCTTC. It is translated as CASSTRDKYGYTF.

The chain combines TRBV7-9 with TRBJ1-5; 7 bases fit TRBD1. V shed 3 bases and J 4 bases; nucleotides not matched to a gene: 3. This CDR3 has 14 amino acids. CDR1 and CDR2 from the germline V gene are SEHNR and FQNEAQ (reference sequence). The CDR3 loop is CASSFTGDNQPQHF. Here the CDR3 DNA reads TGTGCCAGCAGCTTTACAGGGGATAATCAGCCCCAGCATTTT.

This clone was observed a handful of times. J is TRBJ1-3 and V is TRBV5-4; possible D gene TRBD1, 5 bases. The V gene lost 5 bases and the J gene lost 4 bases, with 16 bases spanning the gap. The CDR3 totals 15 residues. The germline CDR1 and CDR2 sequences are SGHNT and YYREEE (reference sequence). The CDR3 nucleotides are TGTGCCAGCAGTCCCGGGACCGCAGGGGGAAACACCATATATTTT. Translated, it gives CASSPGTAGGNTIYF.

The rearrangement links TRBV5-1 to TRBJ2-2; D perhaps matches TRBD2 (5 bases). CDR1 SGHRS and CDR2 YFSETQ come from the germline V gene. CDR3 length: 16 residues. Trimming took 0 bases from V and 1 from J, leaving 10 bases between them. The CDR3 nucleotides read TGCGCCAGCAGCTTGGAGATGGGGAGGAACACCGGGGAGCTGTTTTTT. Translation gives CASSLEMGRNTGELFF. Together with reference TRBV5-1 and TRBJ2-2, the CDR3 gives the full variable domain: KAGVTQTPRYLIKTRGQQVTLSCSPISGHRSVSWYQQTPGQGLQFLFEYFSETQRNKGNFPGRFSGRQFSNSRSEMNVSTLELGDSALYLCASSLEMGRNTGELFFGEGSRLTVL.

The V call is TRBV6-1, the J call TRBJ2-7, with 7 nucleotides matching TRBD1. V trimming: 5 bases; J trimming: 2 bases; junction bases outside the gene matches: 6. The CDR3 runs 14 residues. CDR1 and CDR2 (germline): MNHNS, SASEGT. In DNA, the CDR3 is TGTGCCAGCAGTCTGCCCGGGACAGCCTACGAGCAGTACTTC. It yields the protein CASSLPGTAYEQYF.

The rearrangement links TRBV18 to TRBJ2-1, with TRBD1 as a possible D gene (5 bases). This CDR3 is 15 amino acids long. Germline V gene sequence: CDR1 KGHSH, CDR2 LQKENI. V gave up 2 bases and J gave up 6 bases, with 14 bases separating them. The CDR3 reads CASSPGAQVTNEQFF. The CDR3 bases are TGTGCCAGCTCACCAGGGGCACAAGTTACCAATGAGCAGTTCTTC.

The CDR3 DNA follows: TGTGCCACCAGCAGAGTGGGACTACAGGGGCCGGGGACAGATACGCAGTATTTT. This translates into CATSRVGLQGPGTDTQYF. This chain links TRBV15 with TRBJ2-3; perhaps D is TRBD1 or TRBD2 (7 bases each). The length of the CDR3 is 18 residues. Trimming took off 1 base at V and 3 bases at J, with 20 bases between the two ends. The germline V gene encodes CDR1 LNHNV and CDR2 YYDKDF (reference sequence).

The chain joins TRBV18 to TRBJ2-1; 13 nucleotides match TRBD2. The V segment lost 6 bases and the J segment 9 bases; nucleotides outside the gene matches: 8. The CDR3 is 15 amino acids. Germline V gene lookup returns CDR1 KGHSH and CDR2 LQKENI. CDR3 bases: TGTGCCAGCTCTCCGGGGACTAGCGGGGCTCTTGAGCAGTTCTTC. It codes for CASSPGTSGALEQFF.

The V call is TRBV7-3, the J call TRBJ2-5; no reliable D call. The CDR3 length is 13 residues. The V end lost 5 bases, the J end lost 5 bases, and 12 bases lay between the germline ends. CDR1 and CDR2 (germline): SGHTA, FQGTGA. CDR3 in DNA: TGTGCCAGCAGCAAGACGGTAGGGGAGACCCAGTACTTC. This codes for CASSKTVGETQYF.

This rearrangement joins TRBV6-1 to TRBJ2-7, with a tentative D call TRBD1 (6 bases). There are 16 residues in the CDR3. Germline V gives CDR1 MNHNS, CDR2 SASEGT. V was shortened by 3 bases and J by 1 base, with 16 bases between the two germline ends. The CDR3 protein is CASSDPAGVPSYEQYF. CDR3 in DNA: TGTGCCAGCAGTGATCCCGCAGGGGTCCCTTCCTACGAGCAGTACTTC.